Listed below are T cell receptor beta chains from one sample, sequenced in a study of shared T cell receptors in the human thymus. Clones were sequenced by immunoSEQ multiplex PCR, and TCRdb holds only the in-frame ones, with some missing. The sample lists some 760,000 clones, 75% to 90% occurring once. The sample was also reused in another study, on human thymus T cells.

Sequenced input: thymocytes. These receptors all stem from a girl under two years old with a congenital heart defect. CDR3s include the opening cysteine and the closing phenylalanine or tryptophan. Each record gives: V gene, D gene, J gene, clone size, CDR3 DNA, CDR3 protein. D genes are given only for firm matches. Not every row has a clone size; where given, it reads once, few, many or a size class.

TRBV15	NA	TRBJ2-3	NA	TGTGCCACCAGCAGAAATCCGCCGGACTTCACAGATACGCAGTATTTT	CATSRNPPDFTDTQYF
TRBV4-3	NA	TRBJ2-5	once	TGCGCCAGCAGCAGGGGGGGGGACACACAAGAGACCCAGTACTTC	CASSRGGDTQETQYF
TRBV5-1	TRBD1	TRBJ2-3	NA	TGCGCCAGCAGCGTAGACAGGGGGAATACAGATACGCAGTATTTT	CASSVDRGNTDTQYF
TRBV2	TRBD1	TRBJ2-3	NA	TGTGCCAGCATACAGGGGGCTAAGAGGGGCACAGATACGCAGTATTTT	CASIQGAKRGTDTQYF
TRBV5-6	TRBD2	TRBJ2-7	NA	TGTGCCAGCACCCCGGCGGGGGAAGGGAGCTCCTACGAGCAGTACTTC	CASTPAGEGSSYEQYF
TRBV5-6	NA	TRBJ2-7	NA	TGTGCCAGCAGCCTACGGTATGGGAGTCTCCAATCCTACGAGCAGTACTTC	CASSLRYGSLQSYEQYF
TRBV2	NA	TRBJ1-3	few	TGTGCCAGCAGTGAAGAGGAGGAGGGTACGGCCCGAAACACCATATATTTT	CASSEEEEGTARNTIYF
TRBV27	NA	TRBJ1-2	NA	TGTGCCAGCAGGCCCAGGGTGGGCGGCTACACCTTC	CASRPRVGGYTF
TRBV27	TRBD2	TRBJ2-3	NA	TGTGCCAGCAGTAAGCGGACTAGCGGGGAGACAGATACGCAGTATTTT	CASSKRTSGETDTQYF
TRBV7-6	TRBD1	TRBJ2-7	NA	TGTGCCAGCAGCTTAGCAGGGACAGGGTTCTACGAGCAGTACTTC	CASSLAGTGFYEQYF
TRBV7-9	NA	TRBJ2-1	NA	TGTGCCAGCAAGAGTTTTGGGGGGGCAGGCAATGAGCAGTTCTTC	CASKSFGGAGNEQFF
TRBV5-5	TRBD1	TRBJ1-1	NA	TGTGCCAGCAGCTTCAGTAACTCTAAACAGGGGGCTGACACTGAAGCTTTCTTT	CASSFSNSKQGADTEAFF
TRBV15	TRBD2	TRBJ2-1	NA	TGTGCCACCAGCAGAGCCCCCTCTTCCAAGCGGGGGAGGCTTCTCTACAATGAGCAGTTCTTC	CATSRAPSSKRGRLLYNEQFF
TRBV28	NA	TRBJ2-7	NA	TGTGCCAGCAGTTCCCGGACATATGCTACCTACGAGCAGTACTTC	CASSSRTYATYEQYF
TRBV4-3	TRBD1	TRBJ2-7	NA	TGCGCCAGCAGCCAAGGAGGTTTTCGGACAGGTCTTCGTGAGCAGTACTTC	CASSQGGFRTGLREQYF
TRBV6-6	NA	TRBJ1-1	once	TGTGCCAGCAGCTTTACGGGATCTGAAGCTTTCTTT	CASSFTGSEAFF
TRBV6-1	TRBD1	TRBJ1-1	NA	TGTGCCAGCAGTCCTCCCGACAGGGAATGCACTGAAGCTTTCTTT	CASSPPDRECTEAFF
TRBV30	NA	TRBJ2-7	NA	TGTGCCTGGAGTGTAACGGACTCAGACTACGAGCAGTACTTC	CAWSVTDSDYEQYF
TRBV4-1	TRBD2	TRBJ2-1	NA	TGCGCCAGCAGCCAAACTCCGTCACCGGGACTAGCGGGGGGGTACAATGAGCAGTTCTTC	CASSQTPSPGLAGGYNEQFF
TRBV5-1	TRBD2	TRBJ2-1	NA	TGCGCCAGCAGCTTACCCGGACTAGTTGGCAATGAGCAGTTCTTC	CASSLPGLVGNEQFF
TRBV6-5	TRBD1	TRBJ1-5	NA	TGTGCCAGCAGGAGGGGACAGGATAGCAATCAGCCCCAGCATTTT	CASRRGQDSNQPQHF
TRBV10-2	TRBD1	TRBJ1-2	NA	TGCGCCAGCAGTGTATGGACAGGGGACTATGGCTACACCTTC	CASSVWTGDYGYTF
TRBV5-6	NA	TRBJ2-2	NA	TGTGCCAGCAGCCTGGCCGTCTCGGAGGGAACCGGGGAGCTGTTTTTT	CASSLAVSEGTGELFF
TRBV19	NA	TRBJ2-2	NA	TGTGCCAGTAGGAGCGGGGGGGAGCTGTTTTTT	CASRSGGELFF
TRBV28	NA	TRBJ2-7	NA	TGTGCCAGCGGTCACCGTCCCCACAAGGTTGGGCAAGTGTCCTACGAGCAGTACTTC	CASGHRPHKVGQVSYEQYF
TRBV11-1	TRBD1	TRBJ2-7	NA	TGTGCCAGCAGCTTCGACATCGTACCGGGACAGGGAGTCTACGAGCAGTACTTC	CASSFDIVPGQGVYEQYF
TRBV6-6	TRBD1	TRBJ1-2	NA	TGTGCCAGCAGCCGGGACAGGGTGTCCCTCTATGGCTACACCTTC	CASSRDRVSLYGYTF
TRBV5-4	TRBD1	TRBJ2-7	NA	TGTGCCAGCAGCAGCCCGGGACAGGCTGGCGTCTACGAGCAGTACTTC	CASSSPGQAGVYEQYF
TRBV28	NA	TRBJ2-7	NA	TGTGCCAGCAGTCCCAGGGGGGTTAACGAGCAGTACTTC	CASSPRGVNEQYF
TRBV14	TRBD1	TRBJ2-7	NA	TGTGCCAGCAGCCAAGATAGGGGACAGTCCTACGAGCAGTACTTC	CASSQDRGQSYEQYF
TRBV5-1	NA	TRBJ2-7	NA	TGCGCCAGCAGCCGGACAGACGGGACCTACTACGAGCAGTACTTC	CASSRTDGTYYEQYF
TRBV11-2	NA	TRBJ1-5	NA	TGTGCCAGCAGCCGTCTAGGAAGCAATCAGCCCCAGCATTTT	CASSRLGSNQPQHF
TRBV7-2	NA	TRBJ1-1	NA	TGTGCCAGCAGCTTTTGGGGGGGTCCCCTCATGAACACTGAAGCTTTCTTT	CASSFWGGPLMNTEAFF
TRBV6-6	NA	TRBJ2-7	NA	TGTGCCAGCACCCTCCGGGGGTGGGATTCCTACGAGCAGTACTTC	CASTLRGWDSYEQYF
TRBV6-1	NA	TRBJ2-2	NA	TGTGCCAGCAGTGAATGGGGCTTCCTTTACACCGGGGAGCTGTTTTTT	CASSEWGFLYTGELFF
TRBV6-5	TRBD2	TRBJ2-2	NA	TGTGCCAGCATGGGTCGGGGGGAGGCCACCGGGGAGCTGTTTTTT	CASMGRGEATGELFF
TRBV5-1	TRBD1	TRBJ1-4	NA	TGCGCCAGCAGCTTGAGGACAGGGAGGGGTGGTGAAAAACTGTTTTTT	CASSLRTGRGGEKLFF
TRBV2	NA	TRBJ1-5	NA	TGTGCCAGCACAGGCCTTAGCAATCAGCCCCAGCATTTT	CASTGLSNQPQHF
TRBV10-1	NA	TRBJ2-5	NA	TGCGCCAGCAGTCGTAAGAAGGACGGGGACCAAGAGACCCAGTACTTC	CASSRKKDGDQETQYF
TRBV6-1	NA	TRBJ1-1	NA	TGTGCCAGCAGTGAAGCAGGTCGGGCGGGTGGGACTGAAGCTTTCTTT	CASSEAGRAGGTEAFF
TRBV7-2	NA	TRBJ1-1	NA	TGTGCCAGCGGAGCATTGGGCACTGAAGCTTTCTTT	CASGALGTEAFF
TRBV29-1	NA	TRBJ1-2	NA	TGCAGCGCCCTCACCACAGGGTATTATGGCTACACCTTC	CSALTTGYYGYTF
TRBV6-1	NA	TRBJ2-3	NA	TGTGCCAGCAGTGAAGGGTGGGCCAGGCGCACAGATACGCAGTATTTT	CASSEGWARRTDTQYF
TRBV30	NA	TRBJ1-1	NA	TGTGCCTGGAGAAGGTCGGTGCGGCGGTGGGCTTTCTTT	CAWRRSVRRWAFF
TRBV6-5	NA	TRBJ2-1	NA	TGTGCCAGCAGTTACAGTGGGCGCAATGAGCAGTTCTTC	CASSYSGRNEQFF
TRBV7-8	NA	TRBJ1-1	NA	TGTGCCAGCAGCCCCGACAAGGGAGGGGGGCAAAACACTGAAGCTTTCTTT	CASSPDKGGGQNTEAFF
TRBV5-1	NA	TRBJ2-2	NA	TGCGCCAGCAGCTCATTAACAGGACAGTTCACCGGGGAGCTGTTTTTT	CASSSLTGQFTGELFF